This is a list of T cell receptor beta chains from one sample in a study of blood T cell repertoires in COVID-19. The table came from immunoSEQ multiplex PCR; TCRdb's copy has only in-frame clones and leaves some out. Of about 62,000 clones listed, roughly 92% are singletons. Source material: peripheral blood. Every receptor here comes from a human donor in a cohort sampled during active COVID-19. The CDR3 runs from the conserved cysteine through the conserved F or W. A D gene is named only where the DNA matches it firmly. A clone size is listed for some rows: how often the clone was seen (once, few, many), or a class if it is expanded.

V gene	CDR3 length	clone size	J gene	D gene	CDR3 protein	CDR3 DNA
TRBV11-3	15	NA	TRBJ2-7	TRBD2	CASSLGRGGENEQYF	TGTGCCAGCAGCTTAGGCCGGGGGGGGGAGAACGAGCAGTACTTC
TRBV4-3	17	NA	TRBJ2-1	TRBD2	CASRQGARLAGYNEQFF	TGCGCCAGCAGACAGGGGGCCCGACTAGCGGGATACAATGAGCAGTTCTTC
TRBV7-8	13	NA	TRBJ1-5	NA	CASSDSLNQPQHF	TGTGCCAGCAGCGACAGCCTCAATCAGCCCCAGCATTTT
TRBV15	15	NA	TRBJ1-1	NA	CASKAEGTMNTEAFF	TGTGCCAGCAAGGCCGAAGGGACAATGAACACTGAAGCTTTCTTT
TRBV5-6	13	once	TRBJ1-2	NA	CASSFPADRGCTF	TGTGCCAGCAGCTTCCCGGCTGACAGAGGCTGCACCTTC
TRBV7-8	16	NA	TRBJ2-7	NA	CASSLGSSAFSYEQYF	TGTGCCAGCAGCTTAGGGTCTAGCGCTTTCTCCTACGAGCAGTACTTC
TRBV28	15	NA	TRBJ1-1	NA	CASSLLPTGSPEAFF	TGTGCCAGCAGTTTACTCCCGACAGGATCCCCTGAAGCTTTCTTT
TRBV5-1	16	NA	TRBJ2-2	TRBD2	CASSHLAGDNTGELFF	TGCGCCAGCAGCCACCTAGCGGGAGACAACACCGGGGAGCTGTTTTTT
TRBV7-2	15	NA	TRBJ1-2	NA	CASFQQGRANYGYTF	TGTGCCAGCTTCCAACAGGGAAGAGCTAACTATGGCTACACCTTC
TRBV7-2	15	NA	TRBJ2-1	TRBD1	CASRTGTGTYNEQFF	TGTGCCAGCAGGACCGGGACAGGGACGTACAATGAGCAGTTCTTC
TRBV30	16	NA	TRBJ2-7	NA	CAWSRGQALISYEQYF	TGTGCCTGGAGCAGAGGGCAGGCCTTGATTTCCTACGAGCAGTACTTC
TRBV19	14	NA	TRBJ1-3	NA	CASNSGYSGNTIYF	TGTGCCAGTAACTCCGGTTACTCTGGAAACACCATATATTTT
TRBV3-1/TRBV3-2	16	once	TRBJ1-4	NA	CASSDLRTTSNEKLFF	TGTGCCAGCAGCGATTTGAGGACAACCAGTAATGAAAAACTGTTTTTT
TRBV27	16	NA	TRBJ2-7	TRBD2	CASKGLAGGTTYEQYF	TGTGCCAGCAAAGGACTAGCGGGGGGCACCACCTACGAGCAGTACTTC
TRBV2	11	NA	TRBJ1-5	NA	CAVGGEQPQHF	TGTGCCGTAGGCGGGGAACAGCCCCAGCATTTT
TRBV10-3	16	NA	TRBJ2-1	NA	CALSGFGVVSVNEQFF	TGTGCCTTATCCGGGTTTGGTGTGGTCTCAGTTAATGAGCAGTTCTTC
TRBV5-1	16	NA	TRBJ1-6	NA	CASSLGGERGDSPLHF	TGCGCCAGCAGCTTGGGAGGGGAACGGGGGGATTCACCCCTCCACTTT
TRBV18	14	NA	TRBJ1-1	NA	CASSVDRSNTEAFF	TGTGCCAGCTCTGTCGACAGAAGTAACACTGAAGCTTTCTTT
TRBV18	13	NA	TRBJ2-7	TRBD1	CASSPTGAAEQYF	TGTGCCAGCTCACCTACAGGGGCGGCCGAGCAGTACTTC
TRBV6-5	13	NA	TRBJ1-1	NA	CASRRTVNTEAFF	TGTGCCAGCAGAAGGACAGTGAACACTGAAGCTTTCTTT
TRBV2	10	NA	TRBJ2-7	NA	CASSDDEQYF	TGTGCCAGCAGTGACGACGAGCAGTACTTC
TRBV30	11	once	TRBJ2-7	TRBD1	CAWSGTEEQYF	TGTGCCTGGAGCGGGACAGAGGAGCAGTACTTC
TRBV27	14	NA	TRBJ1-2	TRBD1	CASRPATGIYGYTF	TGTGCCAGCAGGCCCGCGACAGGGATCTATGGCTACACCTTC
TRBV9	14	NA	TRBJ1-5	NA	CASSSGSGFGPQHF	TGTGCCAGCAGCTCGGGATCCGGGTTTGGGCCCCAGCATTTT
TRBV4-2	15	NA	TRBJ1-5	NA	CASSQDQGINQPQHF	TGTGCCAGCAGCCAGGACCAGGGGATCAATCAGCCCCAGCATTTT
TRBV12-3/TRBV12-4	12	NA	TRBJ2-1	NA	CASSRVHNEQFF	TGTGCCAGCAGTCGAGTCCACAATGAGCAGTTCTTC
TRBV19	14	NA	TRBJ1-1	TRBD1	CASSIERGRTEAFF	TGTGCCAGTAGTATAGAAAGGGGGCGGACTGAAGCTTTCTTT
TRBV6-5	15	NA	TRBJ2-7	TRBD2	CASSYSGGVAYEQYF	TGTGCCAGCAGTTACTCGGGAGGGGTGGCCTACGAGCAGTACTTC
TRBV5-1	14	NA	TRBJ2-7	TRBD1	CASRTGQGSYEQYF	TGCGCCAGCAGAACGGGACAGGGATCCTACGAGCAGTACTTC
TRBV14	15	NA	TRBJ2-7	NA	CASSLASGPTYEQYF	TGTGCCAGCAGCCTGGCAAGCGGTCCGACCTACGAGCAGTACTTC
TRBV3-1/TRBV3-2	12	NA	TRBJ2-7	TRBD1	CASSPTGVEQYF	TGTGCCAGCAGCCCTACAGGGGTCGAGCAGTACTTC
TRBV7-2	17	NA	TRBJ1-1	NA	CASSLQSGSYQNTEAFF	TGTGCCAGCAGCTTACAGTCCGGGTCATATCAGAACACTGAAGCTTTCTTT
TRBV4-2	15	few	TRBJ2-7	TRBD2	CASSQGPSGGYEQYF	TGTGCCAGCAGCCAAGGGCCTAGCGGGGGGTACGAGCAGTACTTC
TRBV3-1/TRBV3-2	14	NA	TRBJ2-2	NA	CASSQGVQPGELFF	TGTGCCAGCAGCCAAGGCGTACAGCCCGGGGAGCTGTTTTTT
TRBV27	15	NA	TRBJ2-1	NA	CASSLGSRSVLGEFF	TGTGCCAGCAGTTTGGGGTCCCGTTCGGTCCTAGGGGAGTTCTTC
TRBV7-3	16	NA	TRBJ2-1	NA	CASSLIGGGVIGEQFF	TGTGCCAGCAGCTTAATCGGGGGAGGAGTCATAGGTGAGCAGTTCTTC
TRBV5-1	15	once	TRBJ2-7	NA	CASRAAELSLYEQYF	TGCGCCAGCCGGGCAGCGGAGCTCTCCCTCTACGAGCAGTACTTC
TRBV30	13	once	TRBJ1-5	NA	CAWGHHSNQPQHF	TGTGCCTGGGGACACCATAGCAATCAGCCCCAGCATTTT
TRBV4-2	15	NA	TRBJ2-3	TRBD2	CASSQVPGRGGTQYF	TGTGCCAGCAGCCAGGTCCCAGGGAGGGGAGGTACGCAGTATTTT
TRBV12-3/TRBV12-4	13	NA	TRBJ1-2	TRBD1	CASSTGGSPGYTF	TGTGCCAGCAGTACAGGGGGCTCCCCTGGCTACACCTTC
TRBV6-2/TRBV6-3	15	NA	TRBJ1-5	TRBD1	CASSLDRGRDQPQHF	TGTGCCAGCAGCCTCGACAGGGGGCGCGATCAGCCCCAGCATTTT
TRBV11-2	13	NA	TRBJ1-1	TRBD1	CASSMGQVSEAFF	TGTGCCAGCAGCATGGGACAGGTATCTGAAGCTTTCTTT
TRBV7-2	13	few	TRBJ1-3	NA	CASNQGAGNTIYF	TGTGCCAGCAATCAGGGCGCGGGAAACACCATATATTTT
TRBV28	11	once	TRBJ2-5	NA	CASSLQETQYF	TGTGCCAGCAGTCTTCAAGAGACCCAGTACTTC
TRBV2	14	NA	TRBJ1-1	NA	CASSLQYLNTEAFF	TGTGCCAGCAGTCTCCAGTATTTGAACACTGAAGCTTTCTTT
TRBV10-3	12	NA	TRBJ2-7	NA	CAIRGQGGEQYF	TGTGCCATCAGGGGCCAGGGAGGCGAGCAGTACTTC
TRBV28	15	NA	TRBJ1-1	NA	CASRTEGQPGVEAFF	TGTGCCAGCAGAACAGAAGGGCAGCCGGGAGTCGAAGCTTTCTTT
TRBV6-5	15	NA	TRBJ2-7	TRBD1	CASSPGTGGAYEQYF	TGTGCCAGCAGTCCCGGGACAGGGGGTGCCTACGAGCAGTACTTC
TRBV4-1	17	NA	TRBJ2-3	TRBD2	CASSHPGQRGGGDTQYF	TGCGCCAGCAGCCATCCCGGGCAGCGGGGGGGAGGAGATACGCAGTATTTT
TRBV4-1	16	NA	TRBJ2-3	TRBD2	CASSQDTSGGAVTQYF	TGCGCCAGCAGCCAAGATACTAGCGGGGGGGCAGTTACGCAGTATTTT
TRBV3-1/TRBV3-2	13	NA	TRBJ2-5	NA	CASSRLVQETQYF	TGTGCCAGCAGCCGACTAGTACAAGAGACCCAGTACTTC
TRBV7-6	17	NA	TRBJ2-3	TRBD2	CASTAPPGLAVTDTQYF	TGTGCCAGCACCGCCCCTCCGGGACTAGCGGTCACAGATACGCAGTATTTT
TRBV7-2	15	NA	TRBJ1-3	NA	CASSQQVTSGNTIYF	TGTGCCAGCAGCCAACAGGTTACCTCTGGAAACACCATATATTTT
TRBV9	16	NA	TRBJ1-4	NA	CASSVEGGAANEKLFF	TGTGCCAGCAGCGTAGAAGGTGGGGCGGCTAATGAAAAACTGTTTTTT
TRBV11-2	16	NA	TRBJ1-2	NA	CASSLVGGVWLYGYTF	TGTGCCAGCAGCTTAGTAGGAGGGGTTTGGCTCTATGGCTACACCTTC
TRBV6-4	17	NA	TRBJ2-7	TRBD2	CASSDRASGGITYEQYF	TGTGCCAGCAGTGACCGGGCTAGCGGGGGGATTACCTACGAGCAGTACTTC
TRBV30	13	once	TRBJ2-3	TRBD2	CAWSAGGVNTQYF	TGTGCCTGGAGCGCGGGAGGGGTGAATACGCAGTATTTT
TRBV4-1	16	NA	TRBJ2-3	NA	CASRTPGKTSTDTQYF	TGCGCCAGTAGGACCCCCGGGAAAACAAGCACAGATACGCAGTATTTT
TRBV14	14	NA	TRBJ1-2	NA	CASSQDTRVRGYTF	TGTGCCAGCAGCCAAGATACGCGGGTTAGGGGCTACACCTTC
TRBV19	14	NA	TRBJ2-7	NA	CASGVVGSSYEQYF	TGTGCCAGTGGAGTAGTGGGTAGCTCCTACGAGCAGTACTTC